The present entry profiles one T cell receptor (beta chain) with its context. CDR1 is MNHEY, CDR2 SVGEGT, per germline. This CDR3 is built from 13 residues. V was pared by 6 bases and J by 0 bases, with 7 bases between. This sample was included in a study of T cell responses to AZD1222 COVID-19 vaccine. Clones were read by immunoSEQ multiplex PCR, and TCRdb kept only the in-frame ones, dropping some. The data contain about 130,000 clones, about 90% of them seen just once; the ten biggest clones take up 7.6%. This clonotype was sampled from an adult in good health. This sequence joins TRBV6-2 or TRBV6-3 and TRBJ2-3; D not resolved. The sample in question was peripheral blood, obtained on day 0 of AZD1222 vaccination. The CDR3 spells CASSPDSTDTQYF. CDR3 sequence (DNA): TGTGCCAGCAGCCCCGACAGCACAGATACGCAGTATTTT.